What follows is one TCR beta chain and its context. This specimen comes from a study of blood T cells in healthy people across ages. Then a second PCR, running about 7 to 11 cycles, was carried out with a sample-barcoded 5' primer and a J-beta primer mix. MiXCR, run by TCRdb on the 5' RACE reads, gives a single entry per CDR3 protein. The table includes fewer than 1,200,000 distinct CDR3 sequences, roughly a quarter detected once. Germline CDR1 and CDR2: DFQATT and SNEGSKA (reference sequence). This CDR3 spans 14 amino acids. V dropped 3 bases and J dropped 9 bases, with 20 bases sitting between them. These same data were also listed under a study on T cells of mothers and their children.

This TCR came from a girl aged 2-9 years in good health. V gene TRBV20-1 combines with J gene TRBJ1-1; tentative D call: TRBD1 (5 bases). The sample taken for sequencing was blood. Here the CDR3 reads CSASPGLTGPQAFF. CDR3 nucleotides: TGCAGTGCTAGTCCGGGGCTAACCGGGCCCCAAGCTTTCTTT.